This T cell receptor beta chain was sequenced for a study of T cell responses to AZD1222 COVID-19 vaccine. CDR1 LNHDA and CDR2 SQIVND come from the germline V gene (reference sequence). Trimming took 6 bases from V and 4 from J, leaving 10 bases between them. The CDR3 covers 13 residues. A note on this clone: Antigen: not known.

Findings of the study overall: The study found vaccine-associated CD4 TCRs spanning spike, dominant at 160-218 and 743-854. Spike-specific TCR breadth and depth grew following two AZD1222 doses. The sample set comprised mostly white British donors with more females, and clonal diversity was possibly underestimated.

Using immunoSEQ multiplex PCR, the repertoire was profiled, and TCRdb retains in-frame clones only, with some absent. The sample holds approximately 130,000 clones, 90% seen once. The chain couples TRBV19 to TRBJ1-5; a weak D match, TRBD1 (6 bases). The sample was peripheral blood, taken on day 0 of AZD1222 vaccination. The clonotype originates from an adult in good health. CDR3 sequence: CASSLRGNQPQHF. Here the CDR3 DNA reads TGTGCCAGTAGCCTCAGGGGAAATCAGCCCCAGCATTTT.